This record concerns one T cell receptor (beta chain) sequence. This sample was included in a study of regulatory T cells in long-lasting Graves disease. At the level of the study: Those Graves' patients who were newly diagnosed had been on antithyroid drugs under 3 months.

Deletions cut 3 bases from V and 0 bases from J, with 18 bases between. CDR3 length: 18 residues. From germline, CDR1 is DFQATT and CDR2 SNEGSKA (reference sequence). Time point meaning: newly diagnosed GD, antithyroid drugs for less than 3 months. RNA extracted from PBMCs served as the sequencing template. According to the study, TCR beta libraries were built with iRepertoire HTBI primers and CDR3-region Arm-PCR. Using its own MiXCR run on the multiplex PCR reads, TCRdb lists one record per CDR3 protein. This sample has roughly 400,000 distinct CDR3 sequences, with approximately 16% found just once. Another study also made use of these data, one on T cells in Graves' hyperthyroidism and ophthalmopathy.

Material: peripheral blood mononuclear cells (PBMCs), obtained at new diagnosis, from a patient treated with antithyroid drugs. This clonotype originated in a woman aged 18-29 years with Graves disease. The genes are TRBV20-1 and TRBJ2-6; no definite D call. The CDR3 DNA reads TGCAGTGCTAGCCCCGTGGGGAAAAGGAACTCTGGGGCCAACGTCCTGACTTTC. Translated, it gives CSASPVGKRNSGANVLTF.